The subject of this entry is one TCR beta chain. The antigen remains unidentified. Assay: immunoSEQ multiplex PCR; the TCRdb copy retains only in-frame clones and omits some. The sample consists of some 77,000 clones, 87% of them appearing once. These data belong to a study of PD-L1 blockade in urothelial cancer. Study overall: Blood was evaluated 3 weeks (second dose) and 6 weeks after therapy began. Study-wide findings and caveats: Pretreatment TCR clonality in blood under the median foretold superior survival. In blood at 3 weeks, tumor-associated clones expanded more among patients with durable benefit.

The germline V gene encodes CDR1 LGHNA and CDR2 YSLEER. The length of the CDR3 is 16 residues. The V gene lost 0 bases and the J gene lost 0 bases, with 11 bases spanning the gap. This sample comprised PBMCs, obtained around atezolizumab (anti-PD-L1) treatment. The rearrangement joins TRBV4-3 to TRBJ1-2; D possibly corresponds to TRBD1 (5 bases). The receptor comes from a woman in her sixties or seventies with urothelial cancer. For the CDR3, the DNA is TGCGCCAGCAGCCAAGACTTACAGGTTTCTAACTATGGCTACACCTTC. Its translation: CASSQDLQVSNYGYTF.